This T cell receptor (beta chain) was identified during a study of neurological immune-mediated disorders. Volunteers from a blood bank in Maryland, USA, made up the healthy controls. Unsorted libraries used 2 million PBMCs kept at -80 degrees C. The cDNA came from 5'RACE, which used 10-nucleotide random UMIs. TCRdb re-called the 5' RACE reads with MiXCR, one entry per CDR3 protein. The repertoire holds tens of thousands of distinct CDR3 sequences, with 9.4% as singletons. At least ten counts were recorded for this clonotype. The antigen is undetermined. General study results and limits: HTLV-1-associated myelopathy had the most TCR clonal expansion, whereas multiple sclerosis had the least (lower than in healthy controls).

This sequence was found in a man aged 50-59 years in good health. The sequenced material came from PBMCs.

Here the CDR3 reads CASSRDRVYGYTF. CDR3 nucleotide sequence: TGTGCCAGCAGCCGGGACAGGGTCTATGGCTACACCTTC. The chain combines TRBV5-6 with TRBJ1-2; TRBD1 agrees at 9 bases. The J segment lost 4 bases and the V segment lost 4 bases, leaving 2 bases of the junction unmatched. This CDR3 has 13 amino acids. Germline lookup yields CDR1 SGHDT and CDR2 YYEEEE.